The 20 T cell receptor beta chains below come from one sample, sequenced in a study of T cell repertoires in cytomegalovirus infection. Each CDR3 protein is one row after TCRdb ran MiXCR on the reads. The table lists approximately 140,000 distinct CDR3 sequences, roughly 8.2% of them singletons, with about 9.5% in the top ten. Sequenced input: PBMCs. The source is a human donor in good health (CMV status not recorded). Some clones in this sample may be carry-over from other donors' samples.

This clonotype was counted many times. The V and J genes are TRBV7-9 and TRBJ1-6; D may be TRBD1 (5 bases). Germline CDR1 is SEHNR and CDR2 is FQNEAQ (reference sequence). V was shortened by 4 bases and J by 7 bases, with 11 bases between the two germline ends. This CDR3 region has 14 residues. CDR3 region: CASSSDSQNSPLHF. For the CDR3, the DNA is TGTGCCAGCAGCTCCGACAGTCAGAATTCACCCCTCCACTTT.

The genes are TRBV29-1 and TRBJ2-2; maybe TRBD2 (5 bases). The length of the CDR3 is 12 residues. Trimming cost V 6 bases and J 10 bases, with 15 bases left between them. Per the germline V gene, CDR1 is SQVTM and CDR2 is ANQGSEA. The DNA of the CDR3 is TGCAGCGTCTTAGCGACTTCCTTGGAGCTGTTTTTT. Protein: CSVLATSLELFF.

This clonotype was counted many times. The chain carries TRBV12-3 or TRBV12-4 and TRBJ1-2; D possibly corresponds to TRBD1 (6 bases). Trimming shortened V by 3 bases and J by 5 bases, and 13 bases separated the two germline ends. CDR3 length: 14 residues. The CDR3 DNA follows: TGTGCCAGCAGTTTCGCCGGGACAAGATATGGCTACACCTTC. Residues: CASSFAGTRYGYTF.

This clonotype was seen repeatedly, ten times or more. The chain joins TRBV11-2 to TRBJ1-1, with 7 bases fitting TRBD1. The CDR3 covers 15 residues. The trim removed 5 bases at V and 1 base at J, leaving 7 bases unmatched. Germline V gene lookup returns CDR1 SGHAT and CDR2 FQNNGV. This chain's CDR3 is CASSTRDRRNTEAFF. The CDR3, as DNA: TGTGCCAGCAGCACCCGGGACAGAAGGAACACTGAAGCTTTCTTT. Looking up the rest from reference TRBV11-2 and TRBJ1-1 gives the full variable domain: EAGVAQSPRYKIIEKRQSVAFWCNPISGHATLYWYQQILGQGPKLLIQFQNNGVVDDSQLPKDRFSAERLKGVDSTLKIQPAKLEDSAVYLCASSTRDRRNTEAFFGQGTRLTVV.

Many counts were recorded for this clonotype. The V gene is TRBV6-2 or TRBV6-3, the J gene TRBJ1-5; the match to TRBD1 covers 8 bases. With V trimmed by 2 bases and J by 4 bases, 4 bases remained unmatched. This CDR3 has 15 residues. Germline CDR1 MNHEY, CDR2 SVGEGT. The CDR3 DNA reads TGTGCCAGCAGTTACCCCGGACAGGGTAATCAGCCCCAGCATTTT. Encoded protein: CASSYPGQGNQPQHF.

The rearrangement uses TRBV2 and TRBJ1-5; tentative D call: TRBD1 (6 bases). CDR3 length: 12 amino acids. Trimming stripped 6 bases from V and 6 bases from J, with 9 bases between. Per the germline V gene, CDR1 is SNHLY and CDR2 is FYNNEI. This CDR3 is CASRLDSQPQHF. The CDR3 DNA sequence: TGTGCCAGCAGACTGGACAGTCAGCCCCAGCATTTT.

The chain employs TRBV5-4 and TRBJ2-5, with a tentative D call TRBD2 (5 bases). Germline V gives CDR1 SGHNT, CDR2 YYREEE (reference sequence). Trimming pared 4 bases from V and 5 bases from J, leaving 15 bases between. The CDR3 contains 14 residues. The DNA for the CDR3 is TGTGCCAGCAGCCCCGGAGGCCTATTGGAGACCCAGTACTTC. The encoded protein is CASSPGGLLETQYF.

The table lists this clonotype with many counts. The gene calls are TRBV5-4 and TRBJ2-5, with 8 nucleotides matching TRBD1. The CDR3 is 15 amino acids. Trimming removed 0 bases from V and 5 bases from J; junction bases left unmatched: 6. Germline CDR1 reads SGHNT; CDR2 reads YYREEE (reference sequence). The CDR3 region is CASSLETGEHETQYF. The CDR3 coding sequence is TGTGCCAGCAGCTTGGAGACAGGGGAGCACGAGACCCAGTACTTC.

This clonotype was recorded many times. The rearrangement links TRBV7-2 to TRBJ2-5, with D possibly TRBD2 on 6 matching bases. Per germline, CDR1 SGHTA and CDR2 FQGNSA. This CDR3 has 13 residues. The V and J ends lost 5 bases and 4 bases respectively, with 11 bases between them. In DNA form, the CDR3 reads TGTGCCAGCAGCCCTCAGGGAGGAGAGACCCAGTACTTC. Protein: CASSPQGGETQYF.

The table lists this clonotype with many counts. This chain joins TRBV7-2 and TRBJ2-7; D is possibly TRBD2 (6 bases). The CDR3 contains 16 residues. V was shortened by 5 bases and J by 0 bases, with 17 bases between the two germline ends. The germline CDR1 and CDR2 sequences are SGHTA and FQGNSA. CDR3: CASSPRGGVSSYEQYF. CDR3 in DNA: TGTGCCAGCAGCCCCCGAGGAGGGGTTAGCTCCTACGAGCAGTACTTC.

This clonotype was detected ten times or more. Here the CDR3 reads CASSDGRGYEQYF. Written as DNA, the CDR3 is TGTGCCAGCAGCGACGGCAGGGGGTACGAGCAGTACTTC. The rearrangement joins TRBV7-8 to TRBJ2-7, with TRBD1 matching over 7 bases. CDR1 and CDR2 from the germline V gene are SGHVS and FQNEAQ. CDR3 size: 13 residues. V was clipped by 5 bases and J by 4 bases; unmatched bases: 5.

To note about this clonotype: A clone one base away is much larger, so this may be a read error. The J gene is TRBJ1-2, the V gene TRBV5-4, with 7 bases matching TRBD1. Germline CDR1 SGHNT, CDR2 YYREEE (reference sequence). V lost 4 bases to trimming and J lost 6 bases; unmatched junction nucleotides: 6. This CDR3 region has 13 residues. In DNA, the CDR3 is TGTGCCAGCAGCGTGGACAGGTTGGATGGCTACACCTTC. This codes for CASSVDRLDGYTF.

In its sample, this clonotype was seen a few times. CDR3 protein: CASSISIAGQLFDTQYF. CDR3 sequence (DNA): TGTGCCAGTAGTATCAGTATTGCGGGACAGCTCTTTGATACGCAGTATTTT. The chain joins TRBV19 to TRBJ2-3, with D perhaps TRBD1 (7 bases). V shed 3 bases and J shed 6 bases, with 22 bases lying between them. In germline, CDR1 is LNHDA, CDR2 SQIVND (reference sequence). This CDR3 region has 17 residues.

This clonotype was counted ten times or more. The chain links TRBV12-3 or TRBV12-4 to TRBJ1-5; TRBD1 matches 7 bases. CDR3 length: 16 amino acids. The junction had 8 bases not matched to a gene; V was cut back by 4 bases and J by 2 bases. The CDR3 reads CASSYLRGTGNQPQHF. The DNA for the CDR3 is TGTGCCAGCAGTTACCTTCGGGGGACAGGCAATCAGCCCCAGCATTTT.

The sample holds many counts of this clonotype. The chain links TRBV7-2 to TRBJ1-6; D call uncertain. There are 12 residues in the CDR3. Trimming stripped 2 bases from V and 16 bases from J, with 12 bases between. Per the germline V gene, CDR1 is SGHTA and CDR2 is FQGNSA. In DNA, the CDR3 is TGTGCCAGCAGCTTAACCTCCCTCCCACTCCACTTT. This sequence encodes CASSLTSLPLHF.

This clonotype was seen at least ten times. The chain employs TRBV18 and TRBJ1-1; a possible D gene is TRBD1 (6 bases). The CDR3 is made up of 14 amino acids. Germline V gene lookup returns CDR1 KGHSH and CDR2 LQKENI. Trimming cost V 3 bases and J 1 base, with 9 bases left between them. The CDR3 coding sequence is TGTGCCAGCTCACCGAGACAGGAGAACACTGAAGCTTTCTTT. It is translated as CASSPRQENTEAFF.

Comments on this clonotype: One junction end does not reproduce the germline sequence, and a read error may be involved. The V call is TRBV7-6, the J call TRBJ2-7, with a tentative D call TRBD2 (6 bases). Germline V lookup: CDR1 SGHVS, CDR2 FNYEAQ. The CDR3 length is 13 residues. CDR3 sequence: CARSLGGAYEQYF. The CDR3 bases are TGTGCCAGGAGCTTAGGAGGGGCGTACGAGCAGTACTTC.

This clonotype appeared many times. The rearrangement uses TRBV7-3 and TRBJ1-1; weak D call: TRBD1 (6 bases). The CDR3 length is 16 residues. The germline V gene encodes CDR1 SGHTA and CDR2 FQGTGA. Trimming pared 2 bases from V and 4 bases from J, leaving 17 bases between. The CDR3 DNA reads TGTGCCAGCAGCTTAGAGGGATCAGGGGTTGGCACTGAAGCTTTCTTT. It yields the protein CASSLEGSGVGTEAFF.

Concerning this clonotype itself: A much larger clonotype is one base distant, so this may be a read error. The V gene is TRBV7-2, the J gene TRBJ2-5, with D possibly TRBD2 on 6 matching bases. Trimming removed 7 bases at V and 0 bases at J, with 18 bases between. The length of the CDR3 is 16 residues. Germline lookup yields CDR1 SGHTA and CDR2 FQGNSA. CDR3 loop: CTSIPRGTSYQETQYF. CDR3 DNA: TGTACCAGCATCCCGCGCGGGACCTCCTACCAAGAGACCCAGTACTTC.

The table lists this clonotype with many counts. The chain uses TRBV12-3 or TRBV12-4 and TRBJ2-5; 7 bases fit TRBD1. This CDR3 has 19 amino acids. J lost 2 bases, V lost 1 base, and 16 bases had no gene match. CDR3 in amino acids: CASSLESVTGIPLQETQYF. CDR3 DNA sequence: TGTGCCAGCAGTTTAGAGTCGGTGACAGGGATTCCCCTGCAAGAGACCCAGTACTTC.